The rows below give T cell receptor beta chains drawn from one sample of a study of blood T cell repertoires in COVID-19. Assay: immunoSEQ multiplex PCR; the TCRdb copy retains only in-frame clones and omits some. Of 55,000 to 80,000 clones listed, about 86% are singletons. Sequences were obtained from peripheral blood. The receptors stem from a man aged 45-65 years with active COVID-19. Both conserved end residues are part of each CDR3. Each record gives: V gene, J gene, CDR3 protein.

TRBV3-1/TRBV3-2	TRBJ2-5	CASSLRMGGGETQYF
TRBV28	TRBJ1-2	CASSPSGIYGYTF
TRBV24-1	TRBJ2-7	CASQLAGELYEQYF
TRBV18	TRBJ2-7	CASSPQGTGVAYEQYF
TRBV3-1/TRBV3-2	TRBJ1-1	CASSQSYGEAFF
TRBV5-6	TRBJ2-7	CASSFDGLLGEQYF
TRBV18	TRBJ1-5	CASSPGDRGNQPQHF
TRBV19	TRBJ2-2	CASRSGGDNTGELFF
TRBV10-3	TRBJ1-6	CAISESEGHNNSPLHF
TRBV6-5	TRBJ2-7	CASSYSTLSVAEQYF
TRBV18	TRBJ2-5	CASSLPDSTGQYF
TRBV3-1/TRBV3-2	TRBJ2-1	CASSQDLQSPEQFF
TRBV7-6	TRBJ2-7	CASSLEAGASSYEQYF
TRBV28	TRBJ2-4	CASSFRGEGLGPKNIQYF
TRBV18	TRBJ1-5	CASSKEGGGRQPQHF
TRBV6-5	TRBJ1-6	CASSYTRDSKGSLHF
TRBV9	TRBJ1-2	CASSVGGGDYGYTF
TRBV7-2	TRBJ2-3	CASSLSSGRSDTQYF
TRBV29-1	TRBJ2-1	CSVEKATSSSYNEQFF
TRBV7-8	TRBJ2-7	CASSFLSAGESYEQYF
TRBV18	TRBJ2-7	CASSPLARASGFYEQYF
TRBV27	TRBJ2-6	CASSSTYSGANVLTF
TRBV7-6	TRBJ1-3	CASSSWGDSGNTIYF
TRBV6-5	TRBJ1-1	CASRPGTVNTEAFF
TRBV13	TRBJ2-7	CASSLAPTGPFEQYF
TRBV6-6	TRBJ1-4	CASSSRQGANEKLFF
TRBV6-5	TRBJ1-3	CASRPGGGPGNTIYF
TRBV7-8	TRBJ1-1	CASSSPGNTEAFF
TRBV5-6	TRBJ2-7	CASSLRTSGGYEQYF
TRBV7-7	TRBJ1-6	CASSLGVNSPLHF
TRBV5-1	TRBJ2-2	CASSLAGQGGTGELFF
TRBV5-1	TRBJ2-1	CASSPVGRGTYNEQFF
TRBV3-1/TRBV3-2	TRBJ2-7	CASSSSRGRAYEQYF
TRBV7-8	TRBJ2-7	CASSLASGLAGYEQYF
TRBV7-3	TRBJ2-3	CASSRLGSSGGRGTDTQYF
TRBV5-1	TRBJ1-1	CASRPYTNTEAFF
TRBV5-6	TRBJ2-7	CASSTGTSGLSSYEQYF
TRBV2	TRBJ2-7	CAGGWDSYEQYF
TRBV5-1	TRBJ2-7	CASSLSGSEQYF
TRBV2	TRBJ2-7	CASSTGAVSYEQYF
TRBV7-2	TRBJ2-4	CASSYSGTNLAKNIQYF
TRBV19	TRBJ1-2	CASRGTGLNYGYTF
TRBV7-9	TRBJ2-7	CASSLMRGRAYEQYF
TRBV27	TRBJ2-2	CASSPRVAGGKTGELFF
TRBV6-5	TRBJ1-1	CASAGGRNTEAFF
TRBV6-2/TRBV6-3	TRBJ2-5	CASSYTESGEETQYF
TRBV10-3	TRBJ1-2	CAISPTEQGWYGYTF
TRBV30	TRBJ1-1	CAWSVTLNTEAFF
TRBV6-4	TRBJ1-2	CASSDSSTDRGDGYTF